A single sample is the source of the 5 T cell receptor beta chains below, sequenced in a study of blood T cell repertoires in COVID-19. Sequenced by immunoSEQ multiplex PCR; TCRdb stores in-frame clones only, minus some. The table includes around 200,000 clones, roughly nine tenths detected once. Source material: PBMCs or T cells enriched from blood (not recorded which). These receptors all come from a woman in her twenties or thirties who had recovered from COVID-19.

The V and J genes are TRBV7-8 and TRBJ2-7; no firm D call. V lost 5 bases and J 3 bases, leaving 5 bases between the germline ends. Looked up from germline, CDR1 is SGHVS and CDR2 is FQNEAQ. This CDR3 has 11 amino acids. The CDR3 sequence is CASSPDYEQYF. CDR3 nucleotide sequence: TGTGCCAGCAGCCCAGACTACGAGCAGTACTTC.

The chain employs TRBV19 and TRBJ2-2; TRBD1 agrees at 9 bases. The CDR3 spans 14 residues. Germline CDR1 reads LNHDA; CDR2 reads SQIVND (reference sequence). V trimming: 8 bases; J trimming: 0 bases; junction bases outside the gene matches: 1. The DNA for the CDR3 is TGTGCCAGTTGGACAGGGGCGAACACCGGGGAGCTGTTTTTT. It encodes CASWTGANTGELFF.

This sequence joins TRBV2 and TRBJ2-3; tentative D call: TRBD1 (5 bases). V lost 8 bases, J lost 5 bases, and 8 bases lay in between. CDR3 length: 11 residues. CDR1 is SNHLY, CDR2 FYNNEI, per germline. The CDR3 region has the DNA TGTGCCAGCCCAGGGAAAGATACGCAGTATTTT. This codes for CASPGKDTQYF.

The rearrangement uses TRBV4-3 and TRBJ1-5; 11 bases fit TRBD1. Germline V gene sequence: CDR1 LGHNA, CDR2 YSLEER. The CDR3 spans 15 residues. V was clipped by 3 bases and J by 6 bases; unmatched bases: 4. Here the CDR3 reads CASSHGQGAGQPQHF. The DNA for the CDR3 is TGCGCCAGCAGCCATGGACAGGGGGCGGGTCAGCCCCAGCATTTT.

The chain links TRBV2 to TRBJ1-1, with D perhaps matching TRBD1 (6 bases). Germline V gene lookup returns CDR1 SNHLY and CDR2 FYNNEI. The CDR3 sequence is 14 residues long. V was trimmed by 10 bases and J by 1 base, leaving 16 bases between them. The chain's CDR3 is CATQNDRTNTEAFF. In nucleotides, the CDR3 is TGTGCCACGCAGAACGACAGGACGAACACTGAAGCTTTCTTT.